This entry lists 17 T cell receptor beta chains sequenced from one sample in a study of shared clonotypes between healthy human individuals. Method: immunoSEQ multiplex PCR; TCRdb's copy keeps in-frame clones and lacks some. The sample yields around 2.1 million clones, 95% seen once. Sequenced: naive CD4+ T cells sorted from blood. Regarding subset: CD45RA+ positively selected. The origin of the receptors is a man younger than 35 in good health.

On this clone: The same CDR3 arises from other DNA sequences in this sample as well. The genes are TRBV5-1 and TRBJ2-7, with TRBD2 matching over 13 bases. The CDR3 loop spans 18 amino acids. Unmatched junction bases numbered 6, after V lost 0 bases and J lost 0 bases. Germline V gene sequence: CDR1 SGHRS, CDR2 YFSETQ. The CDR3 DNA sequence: TGCGCCAGCAGCTTGGGACTAGCGGGAGGAACCAGCTCCTACGAGCAGTACTTC. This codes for CASSLGLAGGTSSYEQYF.

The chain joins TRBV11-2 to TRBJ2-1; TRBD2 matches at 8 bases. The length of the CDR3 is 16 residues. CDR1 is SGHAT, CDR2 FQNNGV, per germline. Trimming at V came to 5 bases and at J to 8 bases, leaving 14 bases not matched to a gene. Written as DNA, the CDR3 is TGTGCCAGCAGCCCCCCGGGAATGGCCGGGGGGGATGAGCAGTTCTTC. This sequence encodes CASSPPGMAGGDEQFF.

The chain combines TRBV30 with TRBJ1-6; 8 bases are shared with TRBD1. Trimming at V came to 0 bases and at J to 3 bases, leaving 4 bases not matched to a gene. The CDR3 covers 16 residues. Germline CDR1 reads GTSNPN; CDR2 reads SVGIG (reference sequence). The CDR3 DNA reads TGTGCCTGGAGTGTACTTGACAGGGGCTATAATTCACCCCTCCACTTT. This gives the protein CAWSVLDRGYNSPLHF. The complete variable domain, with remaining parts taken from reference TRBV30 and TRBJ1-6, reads SQTIHQWPATLVQPVGSPLSLECTVEGTSNPNLYWYRQAAGRGLQLLFYSVGIGQISSEVPQNLSASRPQDRQFILSSKKLLLSDSGFYLCAWSVLDRGYNSPLHFGNGTRLTVT.

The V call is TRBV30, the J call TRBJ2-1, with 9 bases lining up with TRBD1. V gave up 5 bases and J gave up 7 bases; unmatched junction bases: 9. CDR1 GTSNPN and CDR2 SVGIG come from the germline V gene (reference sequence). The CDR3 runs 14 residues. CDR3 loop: CAWAFGTGWNEQFF. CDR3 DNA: TGTGCCTGGGCCTTTGGGACAGGGTGGAATGAGCAGTTCTTC.

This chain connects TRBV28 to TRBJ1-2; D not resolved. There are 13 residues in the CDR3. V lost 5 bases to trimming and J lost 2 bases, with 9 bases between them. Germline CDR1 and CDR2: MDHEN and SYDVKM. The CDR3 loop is CASSPFENYGYTF. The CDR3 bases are TGTGCCAGCAGTCCCTTTGAGAACTATGGCTACACCTTC.

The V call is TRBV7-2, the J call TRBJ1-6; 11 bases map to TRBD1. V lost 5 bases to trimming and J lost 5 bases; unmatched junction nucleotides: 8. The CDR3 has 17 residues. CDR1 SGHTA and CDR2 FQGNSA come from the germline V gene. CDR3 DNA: TGTGCCAGCAGCCCCTTCGGACAGGGGGCAAATAATTCACCCCTCCACTTT. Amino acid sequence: CASSPFGQGANNSPLHF.

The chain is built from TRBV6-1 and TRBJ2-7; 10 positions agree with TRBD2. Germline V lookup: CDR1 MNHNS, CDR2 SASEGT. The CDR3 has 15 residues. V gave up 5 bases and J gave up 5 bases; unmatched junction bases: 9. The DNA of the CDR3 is TGTGCCAGCAGTAATCTTAGCGGGAGGCTTGACGAGCAGTACTTC. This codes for CASSNLSGRLDEQYF.

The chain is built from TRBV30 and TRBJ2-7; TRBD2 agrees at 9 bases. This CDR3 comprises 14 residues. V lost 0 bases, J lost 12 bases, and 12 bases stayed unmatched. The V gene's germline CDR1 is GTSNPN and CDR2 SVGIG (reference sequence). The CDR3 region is CAWSVSPQAGGPYF. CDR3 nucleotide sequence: TGTGCCTGGAGTGTAAGTCCTCAGGCGGGGGGGCCGTACTTC.

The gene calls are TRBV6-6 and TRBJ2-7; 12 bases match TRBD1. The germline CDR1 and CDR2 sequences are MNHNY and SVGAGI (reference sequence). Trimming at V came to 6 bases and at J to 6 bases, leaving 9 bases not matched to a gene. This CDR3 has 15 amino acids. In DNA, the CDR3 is TGTGCCAGCAGGCTCCCCGGGACAGGGGGCGGCGAGCAGTACTTC. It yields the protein CASRLPGTGGGEQYF.

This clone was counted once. CDR3 in DNA: TGTGCCAGTAGCGTGGGACATGAAGGCGTGTTACTGCATTTT. Amino acid sequence: CASSVGHEGVLLHF. This chain links TRBV10-3 with TRBJ1-5; D possibly corresponds to TRBD1 (6 bases). This CDR3 comprises 14 residues. The V end was cut by 10 bases, the J end by 15 bases, with 28 bases between. Germline V gene sequence: CDR1 ENHRY, CDR2 SYGVKD.

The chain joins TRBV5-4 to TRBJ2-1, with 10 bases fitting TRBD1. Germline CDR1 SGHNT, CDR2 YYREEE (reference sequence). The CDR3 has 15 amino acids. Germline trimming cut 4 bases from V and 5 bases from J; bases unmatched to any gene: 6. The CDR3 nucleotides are TGTGCCAGCAGCCGCTCCGGGACAGGGGACAATGAGCAGTTCTTC. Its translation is CASSRSGTGDNEQFF.

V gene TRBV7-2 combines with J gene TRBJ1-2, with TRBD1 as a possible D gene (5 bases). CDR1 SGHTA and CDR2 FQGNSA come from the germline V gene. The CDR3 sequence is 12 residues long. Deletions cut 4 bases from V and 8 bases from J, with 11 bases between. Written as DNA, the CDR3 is TGTGCCAGCAGCTCCCAGGGTCGGGGCTACACCTTC. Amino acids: CASSSQGRGYTF. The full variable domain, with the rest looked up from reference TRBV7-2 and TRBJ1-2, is GAGVSQSPSNKVTEKGKDVELRCDPISGHTALYWYRQSLGQGLEFLIYFQGNSAPDKSGLPSDRFSAERTGGSVSTLTIQRTQQEDSAVYLCASSSQGRGYTFGSGTRLTVV.

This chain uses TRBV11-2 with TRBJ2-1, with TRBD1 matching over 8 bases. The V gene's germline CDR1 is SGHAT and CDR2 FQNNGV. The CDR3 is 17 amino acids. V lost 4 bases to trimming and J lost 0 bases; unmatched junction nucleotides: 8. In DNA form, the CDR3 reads TGTGCCAGCAGCTCCCCCAGGGGGACAGGCTCCTACAATGAGCAGTTCTTC. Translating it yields CASSSPRGTGSYNEQFF.

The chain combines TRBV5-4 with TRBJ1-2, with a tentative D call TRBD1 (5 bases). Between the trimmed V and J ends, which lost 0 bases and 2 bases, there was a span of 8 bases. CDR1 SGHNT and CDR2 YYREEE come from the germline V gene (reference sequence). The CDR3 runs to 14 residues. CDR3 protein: CASSLAGMNYGYTF. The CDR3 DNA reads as TGTGCCAGCAGCTTGGCAGGGATGAACTATGGCTACACCTTC.

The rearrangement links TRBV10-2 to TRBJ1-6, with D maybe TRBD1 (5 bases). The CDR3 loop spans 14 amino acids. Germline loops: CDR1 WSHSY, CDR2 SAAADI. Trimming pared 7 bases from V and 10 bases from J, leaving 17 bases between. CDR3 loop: CASTRDPYGSPLHF. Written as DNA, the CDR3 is TGCGCCAGCACCAGGGATCCCTATGGGTCACCCCTCCACTTT.

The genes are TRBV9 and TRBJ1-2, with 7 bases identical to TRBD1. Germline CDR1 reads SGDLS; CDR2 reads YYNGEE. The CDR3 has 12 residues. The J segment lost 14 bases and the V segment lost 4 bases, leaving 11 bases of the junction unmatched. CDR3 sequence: CASSSRGQLQTF. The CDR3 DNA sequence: TGTGCCAGCAGCTCCCGGGGACAGCTTCAGACCTTC.

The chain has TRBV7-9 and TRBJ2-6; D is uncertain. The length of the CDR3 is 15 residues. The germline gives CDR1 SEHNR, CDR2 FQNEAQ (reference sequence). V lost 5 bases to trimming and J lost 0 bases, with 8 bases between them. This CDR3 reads CASSISYSGANVLTF. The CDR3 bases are TGTGCCAGCAGCATTTCGTACTCTGGGGCCAACGTCCTGACTTTC.